The following is a T cell receptor (beta chain) sequence with its context. What it recognizes is unknown. TCRdb processed the 5' RACE reads anew with MiXCR; each CDR3 protein has one entry. Altogether 330,000 or so distinct CDR3 sequences are present, roughly 8% being singletons, with the ten largest covering about 14%. The data derive from a study of CD8 T cells in ankylosing spondylitis. General study points: With a CD8+ phenotype, disease-linked clones were relatively rare in peripheral blood. Ankylosing spondylitis blood appeared to be characterized by a TCR beta motif of several highly homologous variants.

J gave up 3 bases and V 5 bases, and 11 bases lay outside the gene matches. Germline CDR1 SGHVS, CDR2 FNYEAQ. This CDR3 has 17 residues. The clonotype comes from a male donor with ankylosing spondylitis. J is TRBJ2-1 and V is TRBV7-6; 9 bases are a match to TRBD2. Sequenced material: blood, either unsorted or a sorted T cell fraction (not recorded which). Here the CDR3 DNA reads TGTGCCAGCAGCCCCGTAGCTAGCGGGACTCTCTACAATGAGCAGTTCTTC. Its protein is CASSPVASGTLYNEQFF.